Below, 31 T cell receptor beta chains from the same sample are listed, as sequenced in a study of CD8+ T cells in alopecia areata. Isolated RNA was reverse transcribed into cDNA used as the sequencing template. Generated by immunoSEQ multiplex PCR, the TCRdb table keeps only in-frame clones and is missing some. The sample lists 140,000 to 150,000 clones, roughly three fifths occurring once. The sample was CD4+ T cells sorted from blood, taken at week 0. The receptors were gathered from a human donor with alopecia areata.

The chain uses TRBV15 and TRBJ1-1, with a weak D call TRBD1 (5 bases). V lost 5 bases and J lost 0, with 7 bases in between. Germline loops: CDR1 LNHNV, CDR2 YYDKDF (reference sequence). The CDR3 contains 13 residues. For the CDR3, the DNA is TGTGCCACCAGCCTCAGGGTGAACACTGAAGCTTTCTTT. Protein sequence: CATSLRVNTEAFF.

The V call is TRBV25-1, the J call TRBJ1-4; 7 positions agree with TRBD1. The V and J ends lost 3 bases and 6 bases, in that order; junction bases with no gene match: 4. Germline loops: CDR1 MGHDK, CDR2 SYGVNS. This CDR3 has 14 residues. This CDR3 reads CASSETGSHEKLFF. As DNA, the CDR3 is TGTGCCAGCAGTGAGACAGGGTCACATGAAAAACTGTTTTTT. Using reference TRBV25-1 and TRBJ1-4 for the parts outside the CDR3, the full variable domain is EADIYQTPRYLVIGTGKKITLECSQTMGHDKMYWYQQDPGMELHLIHYSYGVNSTEKGDLSSESTVSRIRTEHFPLTLESARPSHTSQYLCASSETGSHEKLFFGSGTQLSVL.

This chain links TRBV29-1 with TRBJ1-3; D is perhaps TRBD1 (6 bases). V lost 7 bases to trimming and J lost 2 bases, with 15 bases between them. The germline V gene encodes CDR1 SQVTM and CDR2 ANQGSEA. The CDR3 totals 14 residues. In DNA form, the CDR3 reads TGCAGCGCACTGTCCCGGGACACTGGAAACACCATATATTTT. Residues: CSALSRDTGNTIYF.

The DNA for the CDR3 is TGTGCCAGCAGTTACTCCGGGACTAACTATGGCTACACCTTC. Translated: CASSYSGTNYGYTF. This rearrangement joins TRBV6-5 to TRBJ1-2, with unresolved D. The CDR3 extends over 14 amino acids. Deletions cut 0 bases from V and 0 bases from J, with 5 bases between. Looked up from germline, CDR1 is MNHEY and CDR2 is SVGAGI.

About this clone itself: Sequence at one end of the junction differs from germline and may be a read error. The V and J genes are TRBV7-9 and TRBJ1-1; possibly TRBD1 for D (6 bases). This CDR3 contains 14 residues. CDR1 and CDR2 (germline): SEHNR, FQNEAQ (reference sequence). The CDR3 is CAGSQRGGNTEAFF. The CDR3 coding sequence is TGTGCCGGCAGCCAAAGGGGGGGCAACACTGAAGCTTTCTTT.

This clone was counted between two and nine times. The chain carries TRBV4-3 and TRBJ1-4; 8 positions agree with TRBD1. J gave up 8 bases and V 4 bases, and 12 bases lay outside the gene matches. There are 16 residues in the CDR3. CDR1 is LGHNA and CDR2 is YSLEER in the germline V gene. In DNA, the CDR3 is TGCGCCAGCAGCCCAGTCTCCGGGACAGGAGGCGAAAAACTGTTTTTT. This codes for CASSPVSGTGGEKLFF.

The chain couples TRBV4-2 to TRBJ2-3; D gene uncertain. Germline assignment: CDR1 LGHNA and CDR2 YNFKEQ. CDR3 size: 15 residues. Trimming left V 1 base short and J 1 base short, with 9 bases between. The CDR3 DNA sequence: TGTGCCAGCAGCCAAGTAACAGTGGGCACAGATACGCAGTATTTT. Its translation: CASSQVTVGTDTQYF.

This clone was counted between two and nine times. The chain has TRBV12-5 and TRBJ1-2, with D hard to call. Germline V gene sequence: CDR1 LGHNT, CDR2 FRNRAP. The V end lost 7 bases, the J end lost 3 bases, and 15 bases lay between the germline ends. The CDR3 length is 14 residues. The CDR3 nucleotides read TGTGCTAGTGTCGCCCCAGATACATACTATGGCTACACCTTC. It translates to CASVAPDTYYGYTF.

The chain is built from TRBV7-2 and TRBJ2-3; TRBD1 is a possible D gene (5 bases). CDR1 and CDR2 from the germline V gene are SGHTA and FQGNSA. The V gene lost 4 bases and the J gene lost 0 bases, with 17 bases spanning the gap. The CDR3 loop spans 17 amino acids. The DNA of the CDR3 is TGTGCCAGCAGCTCGGGCGTGGGGCCCCGTAGCACAGATACGCAGTATTTT. It yields the protein CASSSGVGPRSTDTQYF. Using reference TRBV7-2 and TRBJ2-3 for the parts outside the CDR3, the full variable domain is GAGVSQSPSNKVTEKGKDVELRCDPISGHTALYWYRQSLGQGLEFLIYFQGNSAPDKSGLPSDRFSAERTGGSVSTLTIQRTQQEDSAVYLCASSSGVGPRSTDTQYFGPGTRLTVL.

V and J are TRBV2 and TRBJ1-5, with unresolved D. Between the trimmed V and J ends, which lost 4 bases and 4 bases, there was a span of 11 bases. Germline V lookup: CDR1 SNHLY, CDR2 FYNNEI. CDR3 length: 14 residues. The CDR3, as DNA: TGTGCCAGCAGTGCCGTCTCCCCAAATCAGCCCCAGCATTTT. Translation: CASSAVSPNQPQHF.

On this clone: Its ends do not fully match the called genes, so a read error is possible. V and J are TRBV30 and TRBJ2-6; TRBD2 is a possible D gene (6 bases). This CDR3 has 11 amino acids. The germline CDR1 and CDR2 sequences are GTSNPN and SVGIG (reference sequence). The CDR3 coding sequence is TGTGCCTGGAGTGTGGGAGGACCCCCCGCTTTC. It specifies CAWSVGGPPAF.

This clone has just one count. This chain links TRBV29-1 with TRBJ1-1; 8 bases line up with TRBD1. Per germline, CDR1 SQVTM and CDR2 ANQGSEA. Trimming cost V 7 bases and J 5 bases; bases outside gene matches: 9. The CDR3 spans 13 residues. The CDR3 loop reads CSGTDRGGTEAFF. CDR3 nucleotide sequence: TGCAGCGGAACCGACAGGGGCGGGACTGAAGCTTTCTTT.

The V gene is TRBV29-1, the J gene TRBJ2-5, with a weak D call TRBD2 (5 bases). From germline, CDR1 is SQVTM and CDR2 ANQGSEA. The germline V and J ends were trimmed by 0 bases and 1 base, with 9 bases remaining between them. CDR3 size: 14 residues. This CDR3 is CSVEDSGIQETQYF. The CDR3 DNA is TGCAGCGTTGAAGATTCGGGGATCCAAGAGACCCAGTACTTC.

This clone was seen a handful of times. V usage is TRBV5-5 and J usage is TRBJ2-2, with D possibly TRBD1 on 6 matching bases. Germline CDR1 and CDR2: SGHKS and YYEKEE (reference sequence). Between the trimmed V and J ends, which lost 2 bases and 1 base, there was a span of 12 bases. The CDR3 totals 16 residues. CDR3 in DNA: TGTGCCAGCAGCTTTCCTCAGGGGTGGAACACCGGGGAGCTGTTTTTT. This translates into CASSFPQGWNTGELFF.

The chain combines TRBV10-3 with TRBJ2-5; D gene uncertain. Germline V gene sequence: CDR1 ENHRY, CDR2 SYGVKD. The CDR3 loop spans 10 amino acids. V was shortened by 11 bases and J by 6 bases, with 10 bases between the two germline ends. The CDR3, as DNA: TGTGCCGCGCTCGTTAAGACCCAGTACTTC. Residues: CAALVKTQYF.

The genes are TRBV6-5 and TRBJ2-3; D is possibly TRBD2 (6 bases). The CDR3 runs 13 residues. Trimming left V 3 bases short and J 5 bases short, with 9 bases between. Germline lookup yields CDR1 MNHEY and CDR2 SVGAGI. The DNA of the CDR3 is TGTGCCAGCAGTTATCGGAGGGGAGATACGCAGTATTTT. Translating it yields CASSYRRGDTQYF.

The table lists this clone with a few counts. CDR3 amino acids: CASSPRGWDTIYF. The DNA for the CDR3 is TGTGCCAGCTCACCACGCGGCTGGGACACCATATATTTT. The chain uses TRBV18 and TRBJ1-3; no firm D call. Looked up from germline, CDR1 is KGHSH and CDR2 is LQKENI. The V and J ends lost 1 base and 8 bases respectively, with 9 bases between them. The CDR3 is 13 amino acids.

This clone was found once. CDR3 nucleotide sequence: TGTGCCAGCAGTCCGCGTGGTGATCGCGGAGAGACCCAGTACTTC. This codes for CASSPRGDRGETQYF. The chain combines TRBV2 with TRBJ2-5; D is unclear. The CDR3 runs 15 residues. CDR1 is SNHLY, CDR2 FYNNEI, per germline. V was trimmed by 5 bases and J by 4 bases, leaving 17 bases between them.

Only a few counts were recorded for this clone. The chain couples TRBV2 to TRBJ1-4; D is perhaps TRBD1 (5 bases). The CDR3 spans 14 residues. Germline loops: CDR1 SNHLY, CDR2 FYNNEI. Trimming took 7 bases from V and 10 from J, leaving 19 bases between them. CDR3 sequence: CASTEGREGRKLFF. The CDR3 DNA reads TGTGCCAGCACCGAGGGCAGGGAAGGGAGAAAACTGTTTTTT. Full variable domain (rest looked up from reference TRBV2 and TRBJ1-4): EPEVTQTPSHQVTQMGQEVILRCVPISNHLYFYWYRQILGQKVEFLVSFYNNEISEKSEIFDDQFSVERPDGSNFTLKIRSTKLEDSAMYFCASTEGREGRKLFFGSGTQLSVL.

This clone has more than one count but fewer than ten. The chain uses TRBV6-6 and TRBJ2-7; 8 nucleotides agree with TRBD1. Trimming removed 0 bases from V and 2 bases from J; junction bases left unmatched: 3. Germline V CDR1 and CDR2: MNHNY, SVGAGI (reference sequence). The CDR3 length is 15 residues. CDR3 loop: CASSYSGTGTYEQYF. The CDR3 DNA is TGTGCCAGCAGTTACTCCGGGACAGGTACCTACGAGCAGTACTTC.

V and J are TRBV4-2 and TRBJ2-1; no clear D. Trimming left V 5 bases short and J 7 bases short, with 18 bases between. The CDR3 contains 15 residues. CDR1 is LGHNA and CDR2 is YNFKEQ in the germline V gene. The CDR3: CASSGRSTPRNEQFF. In DNA form, the CDR3 reads TGTGCCAGCAGCGGCCGGAGTACTCCCCGGAATGAGCAGTTCTTC.

The chain couples TRBV19 to TRBJ2-5; 7 bases map to TRBD2. Germline values: CDR1 LNHDA, CDR2 SQIVND (reference sequence). J was trimmed by 2 bases and V by 4 bases; bases with no gene match: 13. This CDR3 is 17 amino acids long. CDR3 sequence reads: CASSSRWGGGRQETQYF. The CDR3 DNA is TGTGCCAGTAGTAGCCGGTGGGGCGGGGGACGTCAAGAGACCCAGTACTTC. Based on the CDR3 plus reference TRBV19 and TRBJ2-5, the full variable domain is DGGITQSPKYLFRKEGQNVTLSCEQNLNHDAMYWYRQDPGQGLRLIYYSQIVNDFQKGDIAEGYSVSREKKESFPLTVTSAQKNPTAFYLCASSSRWGGGRQETQYFGPGTRLLVL.

This clone came up a few times. The chain employs TRBV25-1 and TRBJ2-7; possibly TRBD2 for D (5 bases). The CDR3 extends over 13 amino acids. The V gene's germline CDR1 is MGHDK and CDR2 SYGVNS. V was pared by 2 bases and J by 8 bases, with 13 bases between. The CDR3 bases are TGTGCCAGCAGTGAAGGAGATGTCGGGAAGCAGTACTTC. This gives the protein CASSEGDVGKQYF.

CDR3 sequence: CASSVGGGYTF. The CDR3 region has the DNA TGTGCCAGCAGCGTGGGGGGCGGCTACACCTTC. The V and J genes are TRBV9 and TRBJ1-2; maybe TRBD1 (6 bases). Germline CDR1 is SGDLS and CDR2 is YYNGEE. Trimming took 2 bases from V and 8 from J, leaving 7 bases between them. CDR3 length equals 11 residues.

CDR3 protein: CAWRPGAIEQYF. As DNA, the CDR3 is TGTGCCTGGAGACCGGGAGCAATCGAGCAGTACTTC. This chain links TRBV30 with TRBJ2-7, with a weak D call TRBD2 (6 bases). The CDR3 consists of 12 residues. The V end was cut by 3 bases, the J end by 6 bases, with 12 bases between. The germline CDR1 and CDR2 sequences are GTSNPN and SVGIG (reference sequence).

J is TRBJ1-2 and V is TRBV7-2; 10 bases are shared with TRBD1. The germline V gene encodes CDR1 SGHTA and CDR2 FQGNSA. V was pared by 5 bases and J by 2 bases, with 8 bases of the junction left unmatched. CDR3 size: 16 residues. This CDR3 reads CASSQTGGASNYGYTF. The CDR3 region has the DNA TGTGCCAGCAGCCAGACAGGGGGCGCATCAAACTATGGCTACACCTTC.

The chain joins TRBV29-1 to TRBJ1-6, with a weak D call TRBD1 (5 bases). Germline-derived CDR1 and CDR2 are SQVTM and ANQGSEA. The CDR3 contains 13 residues. CDR3 coding DNA: TGCAGGGGGAAGGGACGGAATAATTCACCCCTCCACTTT. Translated: CRGKGRNNSPLHF.

V is TRBV7-9 and J is TRBJ1-4, with D possibly TRBD1 on 5 matching bases. This CDR3 has 14 amino acids. CDR1 and CDR2 from the germline V gene are SEHNR and FQNEAQ (reference sequence). The V gene lost 5 bases and the J gene lost 1 base, with 8 bases spanning the gap. The CDR3 bases are TGTGCCAGCAGCCAACAGGAAACTAATGAAAAACTGTTTTTT. Residues: CASSQQETNEKLFF.

This rearrangement joins TRBV4-2 to TRBJ1-4; possible D gene TRBD1, 6 bases. From germline, CDR1 is LGHNA and CDR2 YNFKEQ. V lost 1 base, J lost 8 bases, and 14 bases lay in between. The CDR3 loop spans 15 amino acids. DNA for the CDR3: TGTGCCAGCAGCCAAGGGCGAGACCAGGGGGAAAAACTGTTTTTT. Amino acids: CASSQGRDQGEKLFF.

The rearrangement links TRBV20-1 to TRBJ2-5; no definite D call. The V gene's germline CDR1 is DFQATT and CDR2 SNEGSKA (reference sequence). There are 10 residues in the CDR3. Trimming left V 4 bases short and J 7 bases short, with 7 bases between. In nucleotides, the CDR3 is TGCAGTGCTACCGGTCCGACCCAGTACTTC. Translated: CSATGPTQYF.

This clone appeared a few times. The chain employs TRBV6-6 and TRBJ1-2; 7 bases map to TRBD1. The CDR3 sequence is 14 residues long. V lost 0 bases to trimming and J lost 8 bases; unmatched junction nucleotides: 6. Germline V CDR1 and CDR2: MNHNY, SVGAGI (reference sequence). CDR3 sequence (DNA): TGTGCCAGCAGTTACTCCCAGGGGGTGGAGGGCTACACCTTC. Translation: CASSYSQGVEGYTF.